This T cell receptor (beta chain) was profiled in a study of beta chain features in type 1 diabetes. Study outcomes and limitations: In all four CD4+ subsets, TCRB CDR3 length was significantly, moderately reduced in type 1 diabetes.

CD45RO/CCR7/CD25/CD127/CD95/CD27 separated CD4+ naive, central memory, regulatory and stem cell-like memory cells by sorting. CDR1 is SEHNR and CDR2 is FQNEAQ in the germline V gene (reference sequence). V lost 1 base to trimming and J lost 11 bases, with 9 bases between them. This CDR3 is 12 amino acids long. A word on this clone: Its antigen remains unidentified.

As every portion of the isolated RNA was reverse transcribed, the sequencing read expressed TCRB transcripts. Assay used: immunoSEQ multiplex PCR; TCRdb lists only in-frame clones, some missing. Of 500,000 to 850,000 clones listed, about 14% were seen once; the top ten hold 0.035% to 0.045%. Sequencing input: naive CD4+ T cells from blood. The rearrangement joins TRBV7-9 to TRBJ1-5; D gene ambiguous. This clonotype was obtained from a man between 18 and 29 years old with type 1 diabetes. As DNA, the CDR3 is TGTGCCAGCAGCTTAGGTTGGGAGGCCCAGCATTTT. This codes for CASSLGWEAQHF.